This TCR beta chain comes out of a study of blood T cell repertoires in COVID-19. Study summary: The analysed material was cDNA or gDNA that came from T cells, B-cell-depleted T cells, or PBMCs.

This clone was observed a few times. Looked up from germline, CDR1 is SGHAT and CDR2 is FQNNGV. The CDR3 is 15 residues long. With 3 bases clipped from V and 6 bases from J, the junction kept 10 bases outside the gene matches. Libraries were prepared by immunoSEQ multiplex PCR; TCRdb keeps only in-frame clonotypes and omits some of them. The sample records approximately 210,000 clones, approximately 81% being singletons. Individuals drawn from 20 to 30 US areas were about 18 to 100 years old. The sample was PBMCs or T cells enriched from blood (not recorded which). The genes are TRBV11-2 and TRBJ2-7, with 8 bases matching TRBD2. This receptor was identified in a woman aged 45-65 years with acute COVID-19. The DNA of the CDR3 is TGTGCCAGCAGCTTTCCCTCCAGCGGGAGTTCCGAGCAGTACTTC. Its translation is CASSFPSSGSSEQYF.